The subject of this entry is one T cell receptor (beta chain). What it binds is not known. The data were taken from a study of T-cell memory formation after mild COVID-19. Study overall: TCR clusters showed largely donor specificity.

Whole-study findings and limits: The SARS-CoV-2 specificity of second-wave clones reaching peak at day 37 remained unverified. Later expanders leaned toward CD4+, whereas clones contracting from day 15 to 85 were balanced CD4/CD8. The main location of contracting CD4+ clones was CM and EM, and that of contracting CD8+ clones was EMRA.

From the 5' RACE reads, TCRdb called clonotypes with MiXCR, one entry per CDR3 protein. The repertoire holds some 210,000 distinct CDR3 sequences, with more than 25% as singletons. The sequencing sample was made of PBMCs or a T cell subset sorted from them (not recorded which). This TCR came from an adult woman who had mild COVID-19 (a few samples of this study predate the infection). Cell type and time point are not known.

CDR3 bases: TGTGCCAGCAGTTTCGTCAGGGGCAATCAGCCCCAGCATTTT. Translated: CASSFVRGNQPQHF. The chain carries TRBV12-3 or TRBV12-4 and TRBJ1-5; a possible D gene is TRBD1 (5 bases). Trimming removed 3 bases from V and 2 bases from J, with 8 bases in between. The CDR3 is 14 residues long.